This T cell receptor (beta chain) was captured by sequencing in a study of blood T cell repertoires in COVID-19. About the research overall: The United States, Italy and Spain were the sources of the acute and convalescent COVID-19 samples. The cDNA or gDNA used as material had been derived from T cells, B-cell-depleted T cells, or PBMCs.

Source study methods: Estimation of nucleated cell counts relied on the amplification of reference gene primers. Clones were read by immunoSEQ multiplex PCR, and TCRdb kept only the in-frame ones, dropping some. That table is the source of V, J and clone size, and D and trimming were worked out from the DNA. The data hold over 600,000 clones, with 85% to 90% observed a single time. J lost 6 bases, V lost 1 base, and 12 bases had no gene match. The CDR3 loop spans 18 amino acids. The germline CDR1 and CDR2 sequences are SGHDT and YYEEEE. The sequenced sample consisted of peripheral blood. The V and J genes are TRBV5-6 and TRBJ2-4, with 11 bases lining up with TRBD1. The sequence was collected from a woman under 30 with acute or convalescent COVID-19. In DNA, the CDR3 is TGTGCCAGCAGCTTGCGTAGGACAGGGGGCGTTAGGGGAAACATTCAGTACTTC. Protein sequence: CASSLRRTGGVRGNIQYF.